In its sample, the clone carrying this T cell receptor beta chain was seen a few times. A single record per CDR3 protein comes from TCRdb applying MiXCR to the RT-PCR reads. Here the sample spans about 700,000 distinct CDR3 sequences, over 12% being singletons. CDR3 length equals 17 residues. Unmatched junction bases numbered 12, after V lost 6 bases and J lost 2 bases. Germline assignment: CDR1 MNHNS and CDR2 SASEGT. This rearrangement joins TRBV6-1 to TRBJ1-2; 10 positions match TRBD1. The sample comprised memory CD4+ T cells from blood. This receptor was taken from a female donor in good health, serving as a healthy control. This CDR3 is CASSRTGGSIYNYGYTF. CDR3 sequence (DNA): TGTGCCAGCAGCAGGACAGGGGGAAGTATTTACAACTATGGCTACACCTTC.